The 16 T cell receptor beta chains listed next were all sequenced from one sample in a study of cytomegalovirus exposure and HLA in healthy donors (dated by TCRdb to 2016 to 2017). Library preparation used the immunoSEQ multiplex PCR assay. For the multiplex PCR, a mixture combining 60 forward primers for TCR Vbeta segments and 13 reverse primers for TCR Jbeta segments was used. TCRdb's version of the immuneACCESS table is confined to in-frame rearrangements and falls short of the full clone set. An unresolved V gene accounts for under half of the shortfall where checked; the remainder is of unknown origin. In this sample the table shows some 170,000 clones, approximately 70% of which occur a single time. Less than 2.5% of the sample rests with the top ten. Material for sequencing was PBMCs. The receptor source for this set is a human donor in good health.

This clone was detected only a few times. The CDR3 reads CASSSRPGQTYEQYF. The CDR3 region has the DNA TGTGCCAGCAGCTCCCGCCCCGGACAGACCTACGAGCAGTACTTC. V and J are TRBV9 and TRBJ2-7; D is possibly TRBD1 (6 bases). Per the germline V gene, CDR1 is SGDLS and CDR2 is YYNGEE. The CDR3 consists of 15 residues. V gave up 4 bases and J gave up 2 bases, with 16 bases separating them.

V and J are TRBV7-9 and TRBJ2-7, with D uncertain. This CDR3 has 11 amino acids. V dropped 1 base and J dropped 7 bases, with 5 bases sitting between them. Looked up from germline, CDR1 is SEHNR and CDR2 is FQNEAQ (reference sequence). Here the CDR3 reads CASSLGEEQYF. CDR3 DNA sequence: TGTGCCAGCAGCTTAGGAGAAGAGCAGTACTTC.

This clone showed up just once. This chain joins TRBV15 and TRBJ1-4; D remains ambiguous. Trimming took off 3 bases at V and 5 bases at J, with 13 bases between the two ends. This CDR3 spans 15 amino acids. Germline V gene data show CDR1 as LNHNV and CDR2 as YYDKDF (reference sequence). The CDR3 region has the DNA TGTGCCACCAGCAGGGTTGACGGAGGGAATGAAAAACTGTTTTTT. It yields the protein CATSRVDGGNEKLFF.

The chain links TRBV12-5 to TRBJ1-5, with TRBD1 identical over 9 bases. J was trimmed by 4 bases and V by 6 bases; bases with no gene match: 7. The CDR3 runs to 15 residues. Germline V gene sequence: CDR1 LGHNT, CDR2 FRNRAP. CDR3 coding DNA: TGTGCTAGTGGCTCCGGGACAGGGACTAATCAGCCCCAGCATTTT. This codes for CASGSGTGTNQPQHF.

This chain links TRBV7-2 with TRBJ1-1; D is perhaps TRBD1 (6 bases). The CDR3 contains 14 residues. The germline V and J ends were trimmed by 5 bases and 5 bases, with 15 bases remaining between them. CDR1 SGHTA and CDR2 FQGNSA come from the germline V gene. In nucleotides, the CDR3 is TGTGCCAGCAGCCTCAGGGGAGTGAGAACTGAAGCTTTCTTT. This translates into CASSLRGVRTEAFF.

The chain is built from TRBV5-1 and TRBJ1-1; the D gene is possibly TRBD1 (5 bases). The CDR3 has 14 residues. CDR1 and CDR2 from the germline V gene are SGHRS and YFSETQ. The germline V and J ends were trimmed by 0 bases and 1 base, with 7 bases remaining between them. The CDR3, as DNA: TGCGCCAGCAGCTTGGCCGGACAGAACACTGAAGCTTTCTTT. This codes for CASSLAGQNTEAFF.

V usage is TRBV11-2 and J usage is TRBJ1-2; 7 bases map to TRBD1. The V and J ends lost 2 bases and 8 bases, in that order; junction bases with no gene match: 14. The germline V gene encodes CDR1 SGHAT and CDR2 FQNNGV. The CDR3 extends over 16 amino acids. CDR3 amino acids: CASSLRGGREAWGYTF. The CDR3 DNA reads TGTGCCAGCAGCTTAAGAGGGGGCAGGGAAGCTTGGGGCTACACCTTC.

The chain is built from TRBV20-1 and TRBJ2-5; a weak D match, TRBD2 (5 bases). Trimming left V 3 bases short and J 4 bases short, with 6 bases between. The germline V gene encodes CDR1 DFQATT and CDR2 SNEGSKA (reference sequence). The CDR3 consists of 11 residues. In nucleotides, the CDR3 is TGCAGTGCTAGTGCGGGAGAGACCCAGTACTTC. Translating gives CSASAGETQYF.

The CDR3 protein is CASTTLEGYEQYF. The CDR3 DNA is TGTGCCAGCACTACTCTCGAGGGTTACGAGCAGTACTTC. This sequence joins TRBV2 and TRBJ2-7; possible D gene TRBD2, 5 bases. Trimming cost V 7 bases and J 4 bases, with 14 bases left between them. From germline, CDR1 is SNHLY and CDR2 FYNNEI. This CDR3 contains 13 residues.

The chain employs TRBV30 and TRBJ2-2; D gene unclear. Germline lookup yields CDR1 GTSNPN and CDR2 SVGIG (reference sequence). CDR3 size: 12 residues. The germline V and J ends were trimmed by 5 bases and 5 bases, with 9 bases remaining between them. The CDR3 region is CAWGPMTGELFF. The CDR3 DNA reads as TGTGCCTGGGGGCCTATGACCGGGGAGCTGTTTTTT.

The chain links TRBV11-2 to TRBJ1-4; D might be TRBD1 (6 bases). The germline V and J ends were trimmed by 6 bases and 5 bases, with 10 bases remaining between them. CDR1 and CDR2 from the germline V gene are SGHAT and FQNNGV. The length of the CDR3 is 13 residues. The CDR3: CASSVDRNEKLFF. Here the CDR3 DNA reads TGTGCCAGCAGTGTCGACAGGAATGAAAAACTGTTTTTT.

This clone is a singleton in its sample. V and J are TRBV10-2 and TRBJ2-7; 8 bases are a match to TRBD1. The junction had 15 bases not matched to a gene; V was cut back by 4 bases and J by 7 bases. The length of the CDR3 is 16 residues. Germline V gives CDR1 WSHSY, CDR2 SAAADI. The CDR3 sequence is CASSVPGQAPRREQYF. For the CDR3, the DNA is TGCGCCAGCAGTGTTCCGGGACAGGCTCCCCGGCGGGAGCAGTACTTC.

This clone occurred a few times. The chain is built from TRBV28 and TRBJ1-1, with 7 bases lining up with TRBD1. CDR1 and CDR2 (germline): MDHEN, SYDVKM. The CDR3 is 17 amino acids. J gave up 1 base and V 7 bases, and 15 bases lay outside the gene matches. DNA of the CDR3: TGTGCCAGCATAAAGGGGCGAGGGGGCGCGAGGAACACTGAAGCTTTCTTT. Protein: CASIKGRGGARNTEAFF.

The V gene is TRBV11-2, the J gene TRBJ2-1; 7 nucleotides match TRBD1. The CDR3 loop spans 13 amino acids. Germline V gives CDR1 SGHAT, CDR2 FQNNGV. Unmatched junction bases numbered 7, after V lost 6 bases and J lost 8 bases. The CDR3 here is CASRRQGDHEQFF. CDR3 coding DNA: TGTGCCAGCAGAAGACAGGGTGACCATGAGCAGTTCTTC.

This clone was found once. The chain is built from TRBV18 and TRBJ1-5; 7 nucleotides agree with TRBD1. CDR3 length: 16 residues. The V and J ends lost 4 bases and 7 bases, in that order; junction bases with no gene match: 13. Per germline, CDR1 KGHSH and CDR2 LQKENI. The CDR3 sequence: CASSLGGAVRQQPQHF. CDR3 bases: TGTGCCAGCTCACTAGGGGGCGCGGTCCGGCAACAGCCCCAGCATTTT.

The genes are TRBV19 and TRBJ1-5; unclear D gene. Trimming removed 6 bases from V and 7 bases from J, with 13 bases in between. This CDR3 has 13 residues. The V gene's germline CDR1 is LNHDA and CDR2 SQIVND (reference sequence). CDR3 in amino acids: CASSYGEGQPQHF. The CDR3 DNA sequence: TGTGCCAGTAGCTATGGGGAGGGACAGCCCCAGCATTTT.